Included here is one T cell receptor beta chain sequence, with context. Its antigen is not known. Primers: 60 Vbeta forward and 13 Jbeta reverse. Here immunoSEQ multiplex PCR was the method, and the copy in TCRdb shows in-frame clones only, minus some. Of more than 85,000 clones listed, approximately 81% are singletons. This record comes from a study of cytomegalovirus exposure and HLA in healthy donors. This CDR3 is built from 15 residues. Germline CDR1 reads LNHNV; CDR2 reads YYDKDF (reference sequence). Trimming at V came to 1 base and at J to 3 bases, leaving 2 bases not matched to a gene. Study results and caveats: Clonal expansion was found to be greater in HLA-associated TCR beta chains than in equally common others in a later analysis. The study put 150 or so TCR beta chains on its list as cytomegalovirus-associated.

This chain uses TRBV15 with TRBJ2-1, with TRBD2 identical over 8 bases. The receptor was isolated from a man aged 25-45 years in good health and CMV-seronegative. The specimen was PBMCs. The CDR3 DNA is TGTGCCACCAGCAGAGTAAGCGGGGGCTACAATGAGCAGTTCTTC. It codes for CATSRVSGGYNEQFF.